Each of the 23 T cell receptor beta chains below was sequenced from the same sample in a study of shared clonotypes between healthy human individuals. Using immunoSEQ multiplex PCR, the repertoire was profiled, and TCRdb retains in-frame clones only, with some absent. Of some 690,000 clones in the sample, 90% were seen once. Sequencing was performed on memory CD8+ T cells from PBMCs. The subset here: CD45RO+ cells pooled with CCR7-negative TemRA cells. Source of these receptors: a young man in good health. Some clones in this sample may be carry-over from other donors' samples.

The chain combines TRBV6-5 with TRBJ2-7; TRBD2 aligns across 7 bases. Germline V CDR1 and CDR2: MNHEY, SVGAGI. The CDR3 runs to 15 residues. Unmatched junction bases numbered 10, after V lost 6 bases and J lost 2 bases. CDR3 in amino acids: CASSPLGGSTYEQYF. DNA of the CDR3: TGTGCCAGCAGCCCCTTGGGGGGGTCTACCTACGAGCAGTACTTC.

The J gene is TRBJ1-3, the V gene TRBV4-1; D is uncertain. V lost 0 bases, J lost 2 bases, and 14 bases lay in between. Germline-derived CDR1 and CDR2 are MGHRA and YSYEKL. The CDR3 spans 17 residues. The CDR3 loop reads CASSQDGPPGTGNTIYF. The CDR3 region has the DNA TGCGCCAGCAGCCAAGACGGCCCCCCGGGGACTGGAAACACCATATATTTT.

This clone was observed a single time. The chain combines TRBV5-4 with TRBJ2-7, with TRBD2 matching 8 bases. Germline CDR1 is SGHNT and CDR2 is YYREEE (reference sequence). V lost 6 bases, J lost 5 bases, and 13 bases stayed unmatched. CDR3 length equals 15 residues. CDR3 residues: CASTPGIAGLHEQYF. Written as DNA, the CDR3 is TGTGCCAGCACCCCGGGGATAGCGGGACTGCACGAGCAGTACTTC.

The chain carries TRBV5-4 and TRBJ2-1; D is unresolved. The CDR3 runs to 16 residues. Between the trimmed V and J ends, which lost 4 bases and 0 bases, there was a span of 14 bases. From germline, CDR1 is SGHNT and CDR2 YYREEE (reference sequence). CDR3 region: CASSPPSASSYNEQFF. In DNA, the CDR3 is TGTGCCAGCAGCCCACCCTCCGCTAGCTCCTACAATGAGCAGTTCTTC.

Worth noting for this clone: Distinct nucleotide sequences in the sample also encode this CDR3. V is TRBV14 and J is TRBJ2-1; the match to TRBD2 covers 13 bases. Germline CDR1 SGHDN, CDR2 FVKESK. V shed 4 bases and J 4 bases; nucleotides not matched to a gene: 1. The CDR3 is made up of 15 amino acids. CDR3 in DNA: TGTGCCAGCAGCCGACTAGCGGGAGGTTACAATGAGCAGTTCTTC. Translated: CASSRLAGGYNEQFF.

The gene calls are TRBV6-5 and TRBJ2-7; D unresolved. Germline loops: CDR1 MNHEY, CDR2 SVGAGI. CDR3 length: 16 amino acids. The germline V and J ends were trimmed by 0 bases and 1 base, with 13 bases remaining between them. The CDR3 DNA follows: TGTGCCAGCAGTTACTCGAACCTCAGACCGTCCTACGAGCAGTACTTC. Its translation is CASSYSNLRPSYEQYF.

This chain uses TRBV9 with TRBJ1-3; D gene ambiguous. Trimming removed 6 bases at V and 3 bases at J, with 13 bases between. This CDR3 spans 14 amino acids. The germline V gene encodes CDR1 SGDLS and CDR2 YYNGEE. The CDR3 sequence: CASNPSGSGNTIYF. The CDR3, as DNA: TGTGCCAGCAACCCCAGCGGGAGTGGAAACACCATATATTTT.

About this clone: The same CDR3 can be traced to other DNA sequences in this sample. The chain uses TRBV28 and TRBJ2-7; no definite D call. The germline V gene encodes CDR1 MDHEN and CDR2 SYDVKM. The CDR3 consists of 11 residues. V shed 3 bases and J shed 7 bases, with 7 bases lying between them. CDR3 residues: CASSLGYEQYF. The CDR3 DNA follows: TGTGCCAGCAGTTTGGGGTATGAGCAGTACTTC.

The genes are TRBV7-9 and TRBJ2-5; 7 bases are a match to TRBD2. The ends lost 5 bases at V and 4 bases at J; junction bases unmatched: 7. Per germline, CDR1 SEHNR and CDR2 FQNEAQ (reference sequence). The CDR3 spans 14 residues. The CDR3 bases are TGTGCCAGCAGCCTCGGGGTAGCGGGAGAGACCCAGTACTTC. It is translated as CASSLGVAGETQYF.

This clone was detected many times. The chain combines TRBV5-6 with TRBJ2-1; TRBD1 matches 8 bases. CDR1 and CDR2 (germline): SGHDT, YYEEEE. With 4 bases clipped from V and 15 bases from J, the junction kept 9 bases outside the gene matches. This CDR3 is 12 amino acids long. Here the CDR3 DNA reads TGTGCCAGCAGCCTGGGACAGGTTTTATGGTTCTTC. As protein: CASSLGQVLWFF.

The chain is built from TRBV27 and TRBJ2-1, with D hard to call. Germline values: CDR1 MNHEY, CDR2 SMNVEV (reference sequence). The CDR3 runs to 13 residues. Trimming left V 2 bases short and J 6 bases short, with 8 bases between. The CDR3 region has the DNA TGTGCCAGCAGTTTAGGCTACCTCAATGAGCAGTTCTTC. It codes for CASSLGYLNEQFF.

The CDR3 DNA is TGTGCCAGCAGTACCATTAGCCGAACCGGGCCGGATCCCTACAATGAGCAGTTCTTC. Translated: CASSTISRTGPDPYNEQFF. The chain recombines TRBV28 with TRBJ2-1, with unresolved D. The CDR3 runs to 19 residues. V dropped 5 bases and J dropped 2 bases, with 25 bases sitting between them. Germline CDR1 reads MDHEN; CDR2 reads SYDVKM. The whole variable domain, remainder taken from reference TRBV28 and TRBJ2-1, is DVKVTQSSRYLVKRTGEKVFLECVQDMDHENMFWYRQDPGLGLRLIYFSYDVKMKEKGDIPEGYSVSREKKERFSLILESASTNQTSMYLCASSTISRTGPDPYNEQFFGPGTRLTVL.

The V call is TRBV18, the J call TRBJ2-2; D gene ambiguous. V lost 3 bases and J 0 bases, leaving 5 bases between the germline ends. The V gene's germline CDR1 is KGHSH and CDR2 LQKENI. The CDR3 contains 14 residues. The CDR3 loop reads CASSPAPNTGELFF. CDR3 nucleotide sequence: TGTGCCAGCTCACCGGCGCCGAACACCGGGGAGCTGTTTTTT.

V is TRBV7-9 and J is TRBJ2-2; D unresolved. This CDR3 spans 16 amino acids. Germline V gives CDR1 SEHNR, CDR2 FQNEAQ (reference sequence). Between the trimmed V and J ends, which lost 4 bases and 3 bases, there was a span of 15 bases. CDR3 DNA: TGTGCCAGCAGCTCCACCTCGGTAACGTACACCGGGGAGCTGTTTTTT. Translation gives CASSSTSVTYTGELFF.

The CDR3 loop reads CASSPRTGEPLRAFF. The DNA of the CDR3 is TGTGCCAGCAGCCCCCGGACAGGGGAACCACTTAGGGCTTTCTTT. The chain is built from TRBV6-5 and TRBJ1-1; 9 bases match TRBD1. Per the germline V gene, CDR1 is MNHEY and CDR2 is SVGAGI. CDR3 length: 15 amino acids. J was trimmed by 11 bases and V by 6 bases; bases with no gene match: 16.

This clone was observed many times. CDR3: CASRQDGVYEQYF. The CDR3, as DNA: TGTGCCAGCAGGCAGGACGGGGTCTACGAGCAGTACTTC. The V call is TRBV28, the J call TRBJ2-7; a possible D gene is TRBD2 (5 bases). This CDR3 is 13 amino acids long. Trimming removed 6 bases at V and 3 bases at J, with 12 bases between. CDR1 is MDHEN and CDR2 is SYDVKM in the germline V gene.

This chain uses TRBV19 with TRBJ1-1; D remains unclear. The V and J ends lost 0 bases and 1 base respectively, with 12 bases between them. The CDR3 covers 16 residues. Germline CDR1 is LNHDA and CDR2 is SQIVND (reference sequence). CDR3 DNA sequence: TGTGCCAGTAGTATAGATCTAGAGATTCCGAACACTGAAGCTTTCTTT. This encodes CASSIDLEIPNTEAFF.

A single count supports this clone. This rearrangement joins TRBV7-9 to TRBJ2-5; D tentatively fits TRBD1 or TRBD2 (5 bases each). V lost 1 base to trimming and J lost 4 bases, with 10 bases between them. The CDR3 extends over 14 amino acids. Germline values: CDR1 SEHNR, CDR2 FQNEAQ (reference sequence). CDR3 coding DNA: TGTGCCAGCAGCTTAGTCACGGGGACAGAGACCCAGTACTTC. This sequence encodes CASSLVTGTETQYF.

The chain links TRBV5-1 to TRBJ2-7; TRBD1 agrees at 7 bases. V shed 1 base and J 0 bases; nucleotides not matched to a gene: 4. CDR1 SGHRS and CDR2 YFSETQ come from the germline V gene. The CDR3 extends over 15 amino acids. The CDR3 DNA is TGCGCCAGCAGCTTGCCGGGACAGCCCTCCTACGAGCAGTACTTC. This gives the protein CASSLPGQPSYEQYF.

The gene calls are TRBV28 and TRBJ1-5; D remains ambiguous. Germline V gene data show CDR1 as MDHEN and CDR2 as SYDVKM. This CDR3 contains 17 residues. V shed 1 base and J shed 2 bases, with 15 bases lying between them. CDR3: CASSLSPFVLGNQPQHF. For the CDR3, the DNA is TGTGCCAGCAGTTTATCCCCGTTCGTACTAGGCAATCAGCCCCAGCATTTT. The entire variable domain, with the rest obtained from reference TRBV28 and TRBJ1-5, is as follows: DVKVTQSSRYLVKRTGEKVFLECVQDMDHENMFWYRQDPGLGLRLIYFSYDVKMKEKGDIPEGYSVSREKKERFSLILESASTNQTSMYLCASSLSPFVLGNQPQHFGDGTRLSIL.

J is TRBJ2-1 and V is TRBV7-9; TRBD1 matches at 8 bases. The CDR3 totals 16 residues. After removal of 5 bases from V and 2 bases from J, the junction contained 8 bases not matched to a gene. Germline lookup yields CDR1 SEHNR and CDR2 FQNEAQ (reference sequence). CDR3 bases: TGTGCCAGCAGCCCCAGGACAGGGACGGCCTACAATGAGCAGTTCTTC. Encoded protein: CASSPRTGTAYNEQFF.

The J gene is TRBJ2-3, the V gene TRBV6-5, with 7 nucleotides matching TRBD1. The CDR3 is 15 residues long. The V gene's germline CDR1 is MNHEY and CDR2 SVGAGI. With V trimmed by 2 bases and J by 7 bases, 9 bases remained unmatched. CDR3 nucleotides: TGTGCCAGCAGTTACGGCACAGGGGATATATATACGCAGTATTTT. Protein product: CASSYGTGDIYTQYF.

The chain combines TRBV5-5 with TRBJ2-4; TRBD1 aligns across 8 bases. This CDR3 comprises 16 residues. Germline-derived CDR1 and CDR2 are SGHKS and YYEKEE (reference sequence). With 1 base clipped from V and 9 bases from J, the junction kept 12 bases outside the gene matches. The CDR3 nucleotides read TGTGCCAGCAGCTTGCGGGTGTCAGGGGGCCAAGGCATTCAGTACTTC. Translating gives CASSLRVSGGQGIQYF.